The source of this TCR beta chain is a study of molecular identifiers for immune sequencing clone quantification. Study findings and constraints: Clone sizes could be underestimated for highly expanded clones when identical TCR molecules share a barcode. Jurkat TCR RNA that was spiked in from one cell was reportedly detectable among 750,000 to 1,000,000 naive cells.

Sorting defined naive CD8 T cells as CD8+CD4-CCR7+CD45RA+. Previously described methods and listed TCR primers produced bulk TCR libraries. TCRdb independently ran MiXCR on the PCR reads; one entry per CDR3 protein. The sample holds hundreds of thousands of distinct CDR3 sequences, around 25% seen once. To note about this clonotype: Its specificity is not known.

Trimming took 3 bases from V and 1 from J; bases not matched to a gene: 9. The germline CDR1 and CDR2 sequences are SGHAT and FQNNGV. The CDR3 loop spans 16 amino acids. The specimen sequenced was naive CD8+ T cells from blood, with Jurkat cell RNA spiked in. Subset noted: FACS-sorted CD8+CD4-CCR7+CD45RA+ naive T cells. The TCR sequence derives from a human donor in good health. Some libraries in this study had Jurkat cell RNA spiked in. This chain connects TRBV11-2 to TRBJ2-7, with 7 bases aligning to TRBD1. CDR3 sequence: CASSLEDRPASYEQYF. DNA for the CDR3: TGTGCCAGCAGCTTGGAGGACAGGCCAGCGTCCTACGAGCAGTACTTC.